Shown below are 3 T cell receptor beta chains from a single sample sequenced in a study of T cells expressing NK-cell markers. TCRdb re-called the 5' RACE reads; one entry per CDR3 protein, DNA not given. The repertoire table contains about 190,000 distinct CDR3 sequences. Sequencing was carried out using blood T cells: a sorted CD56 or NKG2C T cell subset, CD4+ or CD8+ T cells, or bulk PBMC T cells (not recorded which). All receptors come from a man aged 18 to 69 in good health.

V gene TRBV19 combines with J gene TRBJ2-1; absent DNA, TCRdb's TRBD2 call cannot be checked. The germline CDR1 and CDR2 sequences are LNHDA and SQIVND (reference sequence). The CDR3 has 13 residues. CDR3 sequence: CASIASINNEQFF.

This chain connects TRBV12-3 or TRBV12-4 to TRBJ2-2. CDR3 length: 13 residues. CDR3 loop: CASSLGVPGELFF.

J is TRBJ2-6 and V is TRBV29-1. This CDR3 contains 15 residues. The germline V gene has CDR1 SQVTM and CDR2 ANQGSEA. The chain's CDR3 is CSVYGVNAGANVLTF.